A single sample is the source of the 12 T cell receptor beta chains below, sequenced in a study of control samples from healthy donors and cancer patients (dated by TCRdb to the early 2020s). Library method: the immunoSEQ multiplex PCR assay. TCRdb provides this immuneACCESS table in a form limited to in-frame rearrangements. Some clones are lacking; in checked studies, under half of them reflect an unresolved V gene, and why the rest are absent is not known. The table for this sample lists 120,000 or so clones; 91% of them were counted only once. Clones ranked in the top ten supply about 7.2% of the sample. The sequencing input was blood. These receptors originate from a young woman in good health.

The chain links TRBV29-1 to TRBJ1-2; 9 bases are a match to TRBD1. The germline V gene encodes CDR1 SQVTM and CDR2 ANQGSEA. Germline trimming cut 0 bases from V and 8 bases from J; bases unmatched to any gene: 10. The CDR3 sequence is 15 residues long. The CDR3 region is CSVEERGQGIGGYTF. For the CDR3, the DNA is TGCAGCGTTGAAGAGCGAGGACAGGGGATAGGCGGCTACACCTTC. The full variable domain, rest sourced from reference TRBV29-1 and TRBJ1-2, is SAVISQKPSRDICQRGTSLTIQCQVDSQVTMMFWYRQQPGQSLTLIATANQGSEATYESGFVIDKFPISRPNLTFSTLTVSNMSPEDSSIYLCSVEERGQGIGGYTFGSGTRLTVV.

The gene calls are TRBV19 and TRBJ2-3; D is perhaps TRBD2 (5 bases). The CDR3 has 16 amino acids. V lost 6 bases and J lost 5, with 21 bases in between. In germline, CDR1 is LNHDA, CDR2 SQIVND (reference sequence). The CDR3 DNA follows: TGTGCCAGTAGCCCCCGTTGGCTAGCAGCTAGAGATACGCAGTATTTT. Encoded protein: CASSPRWLAARDTQYF.

The chain links TRBV18 to TRBJ2-3; tentatively, D is TRBD1 or TRBD2 (5 bases each). The CDR3 is made up of 17 amino acids. V was trimmed by 4 bases and J by 4 bases, leaving 21 bases between them. From germline, CDR1 is KGHSH and CDR2 LQKENI. The CDR3 nucleotides are TGTGCCAGCTCACTTACCCCCGGGACGCTCTTGGCAGATACGCAGTATTTT. Translated, it gives CASSLTPGTLLADTQYF.

This clone has only one observation. J is TRBJ2-1 and V is TRBV19; D is undetermined. Germline V lookup: CDR1 LNHDA, CDR2 SQIVND (reference sequence). The CDR3 covers 14 residues. Trimming left V 5 bases short and J 5 bases short, with 13 bases between. The CDR3 loop is CASSFGLENNEQFF. DNA of the CDR3: TGTGCCAGTAGTTTCGGGCTAGAGAACAATGAGCAGTTCTTC. Variable domain in full (rest from reference TRBV19 and TRBJ2-1): DGGITQSPKYLFRKEGQNVTLSCEQNLNHDAMYWYRQDPGQGLRLIYYSQIVNDFQKGDIAEGYSVSREKKESFPLTVTSAQKNPTAFYLCASSFGLENNEQFFGPGTRLTVL.

The rearrangement joins TRBV9 to TRBJ2-5; D possibly matches TRBD1 or TRBD2 (5 bases each). Germline V gene data show CDR1 as SGDLS and CDR2 as YYNGEE. V dropped 2 bases and J dropped 1 base, with 9 bases sitting between them. This CDR3 has 14 amino acids. The CDR3 coding sequence is TGTGCCAGCAGCGTGGGGGATTTCCAAGAGACCCAGTACTTC. It specifies CASSVGDFQETQYF.

This chain links TRBV9 with TRBJ2-3; 8 bases are shared with TRBD2. The CDR3 spans 16 residues. Trimming removed 3 bases from V and 0 bases from J; junction bases left unmatched: 6. Germline values: CDR1 SGDLS, CDR2 YYNGEE. CDR3 region: CASSAVRGGSTDTQYF. Written as DNA, the CDR3 is TGTGCCAGCAGCGCCGTACGCGGGGGGAGCACAGATACGCAGTATTTT.

This clone was seen only once. The chain uses TRBV5-6 and TRBJ2-5; tentative D call: TRBD2 (5 bases). With 0 bases removed from V and 7 bases from J, the gap between germline ends came to 13 bases. Germline V lookup: CDR1 SGHDT, CDR2 YYEEEE. This CDR3 comprises 14 residues. For the CDR3, the DNA is TGTGCCAGCAGCTTGGGAGGGTATGAAGGGACCCAGTACTTC. This gives the protein CASSLGGYEGTQYF. Using reference TRBV5-6 and TRBJ2-5 for the parts outside the CDR3, the full variable domain is DAGVTQSPTHLIKTRGQQVTLRCSPKSGHDTVSWYQQALGQGPQFIFQYYEEEERQRGNFPDRFSGHQFPNYSSELNVNALLLGDSALYLCASSLGGYEGTQYFGPGTRLLVL.

The chain uses TRBV2 and TRBJ2-7; tentative D call: TRBD1 (6 bases). Germline CDR1 is SNHLY and CDR2 is FYNNEI. This CDR3 spans 14 amino acids. V lost 7 bases and J lost 3, with 16 bases in between. The CDR3 sequence: CASKGTGRLYEQYF. DNA of the CDR3: TGTGCCAGCAAGGGAACAGGGCGGCTCTACGAGCAGTACTTC. Full variable domain (outside the CDR3, taken from reference TRBV2 and TRBJ2-7): EPEVTQTPSHQVTQMGQEVILRCVPISNHLYFYWYRQILGQKVEFLVSFYNNEISEKSEIFDDQFSVERPDGSNFTLKIRSTKLEDSAMYFCASKGTGRLYEQYFGPGTRLTVT.

V usage is TRBV13 and J usage is TRBJ1-2; D ambiguous. The CDR3 length is 13 residues. Germline V gene lookup returns CDR1 PRHDT and CDR2 FYEKMQ (reference sequence). V lost 0 bases to trimming and J lost 4 bases, with 6 bases between them. This CDR3 is CASSLGRSYGYTF. The CDR3 DNA is TGTGCCAGCAGCTTAGGCCGCAGCTATGGCTACACCTTC.

The chain joins TRBV29-1 to TRBJ2-2; 16 bases map to TRBD2. CDR1 and CDR2 from the germline V gene are SQVTM and ANQGSEA. Losses at the gene ends were 7 bases for V and 8 bases for J; bases not matched to a gene: 13. The CDR3 is made up of 17 amino acids. The chain's CDR3 is CSAGGPGTSGRVGELFF. For the CDR3, the DNA is TGCAGCGCGGGGGGACCCGGGACTAGCGGGAGGGTTGGGGAGCTGTTTTTT.

This sequence joins TRBV2 and TRBJ2-7, with a possible D match to TRBD1 (5 bases). CDR1 and CDR2 (germline): SNHLY, FYNNEI. This CDR3 contains 14 residues. V dropped 7 bases and J dropped 2 bases, with 15 bases sitting between them. The CDR3 loop reads CASKFFDRTYEQYF. DNA of the CDR3: TGTGCCAGCAAGTTTTTTGACAGAACCTACGAGCAGTACTTC.

The chain combines TRBV28 with TRBJ1-2; no firm D call. CDR3 size: 15 residues. CDR1 and CDR2 (germline): MDHEN, SYDVKM. Between the trimmed V and J ends, which lost 2 bases and 0 bases, there was a span of 10 bases. CDR3 sequence (DNA): TGTGCCAGCAGTTTACCGGGCAGGCCTAACTATGGCTACACCTTC. It translates to CASSLPGRPNYGYTF.